These T cell receptor beta chains were read from a single sample in a study of T-cell reconstitution after alpha-beta-depleted transplantation in children. TCRdb itself ran the PCR reads through MiXCR, one entry per CDR3 protein. The sample shows just over 350,000 distinct CDR3 sequences, roughly 14% of them seen only once. The material sequenced was PBMCs, taken from the stem cell graft. These receptors were obtained from a human donor who donated a stem cell graft to a child with Fanconi anemia. Each CDR3 is given with its conserved first and last residue. The D gene is left open where the match is weak. Size tells how often a clone was seen (once, few, many) or the class of an expanded clone, and some rows leave it out.

d_call,v_call,clone_size,j_call,cdr3_nt,cdr3_aa
NA,TRBV6-4,few,TRBJ2-3,TGTGCCAGCAGTGACTCCAGGGTGGGGGACACAGATACGCAGTATTTT,CASSDSRVGDTDTQYF
TRBD2,TRBV4-2,many,TRBJ2-7,TGTGCCAGCAGCTACGCAAGCGGGGGCAACGAGCAGTACTTC,CASSYASGGNEQYF
TRBD1,TRBV6-5,NA,TRBJ2-3,TGTGCCAGCAGTTTCTTCGGGACAGGGGGCGCCCCAACAGATACGCAGTATTTT,CASSFFGTGGAPTDTQYF
NA,TRBV7-2,NA,TRBJ1-2,TGTGCCAGCAGCTTAACGCGGATGAGCGGCTACACCTTC,CASSLTRMSGYTF
NA,TRBV20-1,NA,TRBJ2-3,TGCAGTGCTAGACAATTTTCTAGCACAGATACGCAGTATTTT,CSARQFSSTDTQYF
TRBD1,TRBV18,NA,TRBJ1-2,TGTGCCAGCTCACCAAGTCGCGCAGGGGGCTATGGCTACACCTTC,CASSPSRAGGYGYTF
NA,TRBV6-1,NA,TRBJ1-3,TGTGCCAGCAGTCAAAGGAAGTCCTCTGGAAACACCATATATTTT,CASSQRKSSGNTIYF
NA,TRBV12-3/TRBV12-4,many,TRBJ2-2,TGTGCCAGCAGTTTTTTCGGGGAGCTGTTTTTT,CASSFFGELFF
TRBD1,TRBV5-1,few,TRBJ1-1,TGCGCCAGCAGCCCCCGTGAGTACCGGGACAGGGGGCGAGGGACATGGTACACTGAAGCTTTCTTT,CASSPREYRDRGRGTWYTEAFF
NA,TRBV7-8,NA,TRBJ1-6,TGTGCCAGCAGCCCTGGTAGGGAGGATTCACCCCTCCACTTT,CASSPGREDSPLHF
TRBD2,TRBV7-9,NA,TRBJ2-7,TGTGCCAGCAGCCCATACGGCGCGGGGGATTACGAGCAGTACTTC,CASSPYGAGDYEQYF
TRBD2,TRBV7-2,NA,TRBJ2-5,TGTGCCAGCAGCAATCAGGGACTAGCTGGAGAGACCCAGTACTTC,CASSNQGLAGETQYF
TRBD1,TRBV5-8,NA,TRBJ1-5,TGTGCCAGCAGCGGAGGACAGGGGACCTATCAGCCCCAGCATTTT,CASSGGQGTYQPQHF
NA,TRBV11-2,NA,TRBJ1-1,TGTGCCAGCAGCTTAGCGGGGGACCAAGCTTTCTTT,CASSLAGDQAFF
TRBD2,TRBV6-5,many,TRBJ2-3,TGTGCCAGCAGTTGGGGCGGGGGTACAGATACGCAGTATTTT,CASSWGGGTDTQYF
TRBD1,TRBV7-6,few,TRBJ2-2,TGTGCCAGCAGCTCGACTACAGGGGAAGAATACGGGGAGCTGTTTTTT,CASSSTTGEEYGELFF
TRBD1,TRBV5-1,few,TRBJ2-5,TGCGCCAGCAGCTTGCCAGGGGGCGAAGAGACCCAGTACTTC,CASSLPGGEETQYF
TRBD1,TRBV29-1,NA,TRBJ2-7,TGCAGCGTTGAAGCCCGGGACAGCTCCTACGAGCAGTACTTC,CSVEARDSSYEQYF
TRBD2,TRBV5-4,NA,TRBJ2-3,TGTGCCAGCAGCTTGTCCTCCGTTAGAAACGGGGGGGCGCAGTATTTT,CASSLSSVRNGGAQYF
NA,TRBV5-1,NA,TRBJ1-1,TGCGCCAGCAGCTTAGGGGCAGGCGCCTTTAACACTGAAGCTTTCTTT,CASSLGAGAFNTEAFF
NA,TRBV4-3,once,TRBJ1-3,TGCGCCAGCAGCCAAGATTGGGGTGACTCTGGAAACACCATATATTTT,CASSQDWGDSGNTIYF
NA,TRBV5-1,many,TRBJ1-1,TGCGCCAGCAGCAGTATCGGACAGCCGAACACTGAAGCTTTCTTT,CASSSIGQPNTEAFF
NA,TRBV4-3,many,TRBJ1-4,TGCGCCAGCAGCCAAGGGGCAAGAGGGGCAACTAATGAAAAACTGTTTTTT,CASSQGARGATNEKLFF
NA,TRBV9,few,TRBJ1-3,TGTGCCAGCAGCGTGACGGGCGGAAACACCATATATTTT,CASSVTGGNTIYF
TRBD1,TRBV5-1,few,TRBJ2-5,TGCGCCAGCAGCAGGGACAGGGTCGCCCAAGAGACCCAGTACTTC,CASSRDRVAQETQYF
NA,TRBV20-1,NA,TRBJ1-2,TGCAGTGCTAGCATGGCGGGAGCGGCCTATGGCTACACCTTC,CSASMAGAAYGYTF
NA,TRBV27,many,TRBJ2-3,TGTGCCAGCAGCCCCCTCGGGGGACAGAGCACAGATACGCAGTATTTT,CASSPLGGQSTDTQYF
NA,TRBV20-1,few,TRBJ2-7,TGCAGTGCCCTCAATGACAGATACGAGCAGTACTTC,CSALNDRYEQYF
TRBD1,TRBV12-3/TRBV12-4,many,TRBJ2-5,TGTGCCAGCAGCATTAGACAGGGGGCCGAGACCCAGTACTTC,CASSIRQGAETQYF
NA,TRBV29-1,many,TRBJ2-5,TGCAGCGTTGTAATTAGTAGCCAAGAGACCCAGTACTTC,CSVVISSQETQYF
TRBD1,TRBV20-1,NA,TRBJ1-1,TGCAGTGCTAGAGCCTCCGGGACAGGGGGTAAAGCTTTCTTT,CSARASGTGGKAFF
NA,TRBV25-1,few,TRBJ1-2,TGTGCCAGCAGTGAATTAGGAGGCTACACCTTC,CASSELGGYTF
TRBD1,TRBV5-1,many,TRBJ2-3,TGCGCCAGCAGCTCCCGGGACAGGGGAGATACGCAGTATTTT,CASSSRDRGDTQYF